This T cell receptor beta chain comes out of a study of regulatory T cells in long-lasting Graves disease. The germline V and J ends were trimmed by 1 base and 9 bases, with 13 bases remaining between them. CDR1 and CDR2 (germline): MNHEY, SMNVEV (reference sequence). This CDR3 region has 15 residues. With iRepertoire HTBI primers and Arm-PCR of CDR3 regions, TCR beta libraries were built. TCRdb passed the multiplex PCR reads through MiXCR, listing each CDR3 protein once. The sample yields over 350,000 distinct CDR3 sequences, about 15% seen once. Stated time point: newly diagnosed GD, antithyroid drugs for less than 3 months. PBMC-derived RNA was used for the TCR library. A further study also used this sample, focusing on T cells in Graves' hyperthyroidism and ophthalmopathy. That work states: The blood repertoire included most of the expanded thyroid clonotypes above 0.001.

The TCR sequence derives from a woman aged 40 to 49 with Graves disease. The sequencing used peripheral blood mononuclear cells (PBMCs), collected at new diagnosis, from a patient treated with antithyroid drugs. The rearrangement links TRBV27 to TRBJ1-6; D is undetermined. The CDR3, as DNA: TGTGCCAGCAGTTTATTAGGGCACGCGGGTTCACCCCTCCACTTT. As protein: CASSLLGHAGSPLHF.